The TCR beta chain under discussion was sequenced for a study of blood T cells in healthy people across ages. The CDR3 contains 17 residues. Germline CDR1 DFQATT, CDR2 SNEGSKA (reference sequence). The V and J ends lost 6 bases and 9 bases respectively, with 27 bases between them. The use of a sample-barcoded 5' primer and a J-beta primer mix characterized a second PCR of about 6 to 12 cycles. TCRdb redid the calling of the 5' RACE reads with MiXCR, one entry per CDR3 protein. The sample shows 1.4 million to 1.5 million distinct CDR3 sequences, roughly 40% of them seen only once. The specimen sequenced was blood. The chain couples TRBV20-1 to TRBJ1-6, with D hard to call. This clonotype originated in a young woman in good health. The CDR3 here is CSASDPSNDGVSSPLHF. CDR3 in DNA: TGCAGTGCATCCGACCCAAGCAATGACGGGGTTAGTTCACCCCTCCACTTT.